These 10 T cell receptor beta chains were all obtained from the same sample, sequenced in a study of CD8+CD57+ T cells in acquired aplastic anemia. TCR beta VDJ and CDR3 profiling used genomic DNA as template. TCRdb re-called the reads through MiXCR, storing one row per CDR3 protein. The top ten clones hold 42% of a sample with about 180,000 distinct CDR3 sequences, more than 60% of them seen once. Individuals selected for sequencing had exhibited CD8+CD57+ cell expansion on flow cytometry. The material sequenced was sorted CD4+, CD8+, or CD8+CD57+ T cells (not recorded which) from PBMCs. The receptors originated from a human donor with aplastic anemia.

This clonotype was seen a handful of times. CDR3 sequence: CASSVSGGANEQFF. The CDR3 DNA is TGTGCCAGCAGTGTTAGCGGGGGGGCCAATGAGCAGTTCTTC. V and J are TRBV6-2 or TRBV6-3 and TRBJ2-1; 11 nucleotides agree with TRBD2. Germline V gene sequence: CDR1 MNHEY, CDR2 SVGEGT. This CDR3 comprises 14 residues. V was pared by 5 bases and J by 6 bases, with 3 bases of the junction left unmatched.

J is TRBJ2-2 and V is TRBV5-6; D is ambiguous. Germline CDR1 reads SGHDT; CDR2 reads YYEEEE. Deletions cut 2 bases from V and 0 bases from J, with 17 bases between. This CDR3 contains 18 residues. The DNA of the CDR3 is TGTGCCAGCAGCTTATTCCCCTATGAACTTCCGAACACCGGGGAGCTGTTTTTT. Protein product: CASSLFPYELPNTGELFF.

The CDR3 nucleotides are TGCGCCAGCAGCTTGGTAGGAGCGGGGGCCTACAATGAGCAGTTCTTC. Translating gives CASSLVGAGAYNEQFF. The J gene is TRBJ2-1, the V gene TRBV5-1, with 8 nucleotides matching TRBD2. The CDR3 contains 16 residues. The trim removed 0 bases at V and 2 bases at J, leaving 4 bases unmatched. The germline V gene has CDR1 SGHRS and CDR2 YFSETQ.

Details on this clonotype: A much larger clone lies one base from this, so it may be a read error. V is TRBV3-1 and J is TRBJ2-5; D gene unclear. This CDR3 is 16 amino acids long. Germline V gene data show CDR1 as LGHDT and CDR2 as YNNKEL (reference sequence). For the CDR3, the DNA is TGTGCCAGCAGCCCCCCCCGGCAGCCTCCTCAAGAGACCCAGTCCTTC. This translates into CASSPPRQPPQETQSF.

This clonotype appeared once. CDR3 in amino acids: CASRTGDNQPQHF. The CDR3 DNA follows: TGTGCCAGCAGGACAGGGGACAATCAGCCCCAGCATTTT. This chain connects TRBV2 to TRBJ1-5, with TRBD1 matching over 8 bases. V trimming: 6 bases; J trimming: 3 bases; junction bases outside the gene matches: 1. The CDR3 extends over 13 amino acids. In germline, CDR1 is SNHLY, CDR2 FYNNEI.

The V call is TRBV29-1, the J call TRBJ2-2; 9 bases fit TRBD1. Trimming took 0 bases from V and 8 from J; bases not matched to a gene: 7. This CDR3 has 15 residues. CDR1 is SQVTM, CDR2 ANQGSEA, per germline. CDR3 nucleotide sequence: TGCAGCGTTGAAGATCCGGGACAGGGATTGGGGGAGCTGTTTTTT. It yields the protein CSVEDPGQGLGELFF.

The J gene is TRBJ2-7, the V gene TRBV5-1, with D perhaps TRBD1 (5 bases). V was trimmed by 0 bases and J by 0 bases, leaving 10 bases between them. CDR1 and CDR2 from the germline V gene are SGHRS and YFSETQ. CDR3 size: 15 residues. CDR3 in DNA: TGCGCCAGCAGCTTGGTTGGGGCCCCCTCCTACGAGCAGTACTTC. Protein product: CASSLVGAPSYEQYF.

J is TRBJ2-1 and V is TRBV20-1; 11 bases agree with TRBD2. The V gene end was trimmed by 3 bases and the J gene end by 9 bases; junction bases not matched to a gene: 7. Germline loops: CDR1 DFQATT, CDR2 SNEGSKA (reference sequence). The CDR3 is made up of 14 amino acids. The CDR3 DNA sequence: TGCAGTGCTAGTTTTCTAGCGGGGGGTGTTGAGCAGTTCTTC. Residues: CSASFLAGGVEQFF.

The chain links TRBV20-1 to TRBJ2-1; D is uncertain. CDR3 length equals 14 residues. Between the trimmed V and J ends, which lost 3 bases and 4 bases, there was a span of 13 bases. Germline CDR1 reads DFQATT; CDR2 reads SNEGSKA (reference sequence). The CDR3 spells CSARSLPQYNEQFF. DNA of the CDR3: TGCAGTGCTAGGTCCCTCCCGCAATACAATGAGCAGTTCTTC.

As regards this clonotype: A much larger clone lies a single base off, so this may be a read error. The V call is TRBV24-1, the J call TRBJ2-2; 10 positions agree with TRBD1. CDR3 length: 18 amino acids. The V gene's germline CDR1 is KGHDR and CDR2 SFDVKD. The CDR3 spells CTTSDSPAGTGEPGELFF. The DNA of the CDR3 is TGTACCACCAGTGATTCTCCCGCCGGGACAGGGGAACCCGGGGAGCTGTTTTTT.